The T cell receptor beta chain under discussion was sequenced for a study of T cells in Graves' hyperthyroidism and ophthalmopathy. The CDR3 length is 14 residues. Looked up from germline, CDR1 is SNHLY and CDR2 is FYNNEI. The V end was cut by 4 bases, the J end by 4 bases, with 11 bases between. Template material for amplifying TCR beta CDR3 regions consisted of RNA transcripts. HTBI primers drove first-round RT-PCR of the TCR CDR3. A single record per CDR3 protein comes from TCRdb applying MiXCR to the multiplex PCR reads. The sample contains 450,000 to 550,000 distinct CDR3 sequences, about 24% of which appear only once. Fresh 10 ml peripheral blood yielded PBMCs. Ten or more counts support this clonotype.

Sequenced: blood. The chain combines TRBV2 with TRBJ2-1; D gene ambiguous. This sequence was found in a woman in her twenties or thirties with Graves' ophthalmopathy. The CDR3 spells CASSGSRVYNEQFF. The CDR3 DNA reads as TGTGCCAGCAGTGGGTCTAGGGTGTACAATGAGCAGTTCTTC.